The following is a TCR beta chain sequence with its context. Its antigen is unknown. The sample originates from a study of cytomegalovirus exposure and HLA in healthy donors. The study, taken as a whole, reports: Among TCR beta chains, those listed as cytomegalovirus-associated numbered about 160. In the 120 validation repertoires, just under 95% of cluster scores exceeded 0, per a later analysis.

Libraries were prepared by immunoSEQ multiplex PCR; TCRdb keeps only in-frame clonotypes and omits some of them. The sample includes approximately 270,000 clones, 86% seen only once; the top ten take approximately 1%. Looked up from germline, CDR1 is MNHNS and CDR2 is SASEGT. The CDR3 sequence is 16 residues long. V dropped 1 base and J dropped 5; count of bases not matched to a gene: 11. The gene calls are TRBV6-1 and TRBJ2-7; 7 bases are a match to TRBD1. Source material: PBMCs. The clonotype originates from a woman aged 18 to 35 in good health and CMV-seronegative. The CDR3: CASSEVLRDSLHEQYF. CDR3 sequence (DNA): TGTGCCAGCAGTGAAGTTCTCCGGGACAGCTTGCACGAGCAGTACTTC.